This T cell receptor beta chain was documented in a study of T-cell memory formation after mild COVID-19. This clonotype was counted ten times or more. In TCRdb, the 5' RACE reads were re-called with MiXCR into one record per CDR3 protein. Of some 290,000 distinct CDR3 sequences listed, 15% to 20% were seen once; the top ten hold more than 20%. The CDR3 extends over 14 amino acids. Trimming shortened V by 5 bases and J by 6 bases, and 17 bases separated the two germline ends. The sequence was obtained from a man aged 18 to 29 who had mild COVID-19 (a few samples of this study predate the infection). Cell type and time point are not known. V is TRBV12-3 or TRBV12-4 and J is TRBJ2-7; D unclear. Material: PBMCs or a T cell subset sorted from them (not recorded which). The CDR3 sequence: CASSPTRLSAEQYF. The CDR3 DNA follows: TGTGCCAGCAGTCCCACTCGGTTGTCAGCCGAGCAGTACTTC.